This TCR beta chain was captured in a study of T cells after yellow fever vaccination. Template switching with 5'RACE generated the TCR cDNA and added a universal primer site and UMIs. One entry per CDR3 protein, called by TCRdb with MiXCR from the 5' RACE reads. Here the sample spans 500,000 to 650,000 distinct CDR3 sequences, about 12% being singletons. Study outcomes and limitations: Abundant contaminating clonotypes from the bulk population could appear in FACS-sorted repertoires. Only a minor proportion of clonotypes was detected across both CD4 and CD8 compartments. The secondary response was weaker but peaked faster, day 5 versus 15.

This clonotype was recorded at least ten times. Its specificity is unknown. Unmatched junction bases numbered 5, after V lost 6 bases and J lost 4 bases. Looked up from germline, CDR1 is SQVTM and CDR2 is ANQGSEA. The length of the CDR3 is 13 residues. The sequences come from PBMCs, collected on the day of the yellow fever booster vaccination. This receptor was identified in a man between 25 and 39 years old who received the YFV17D yellow fever vaccine. The chain employs TRBV29-1 and TRBJ1-1, with 10 bases fitting TRBD1. The CDR3 DNA reads as TGCAGCGTGACGGGACAGGGGTTCACTGAAGCTTTCTTT. It translates to CSVTGQGFTEAFF.